The rows below give T cell receptor beta chains drawn from one sample of a study of T cell responses to AZD1222 COVID-19 vaccine. Using immunoSEQ multiplex PCR, the repertoire was profiled, and TCRdb retains in-frame clones only, with some absent. The repertoire consists of 130,000 to 150,000 clones, with about 92% occurring once and the leading ten covering under 2%. Here the sequenced sample was peripheral blood, taken on day 0 of AZD1222 vaccination. Receptors originate from an adult in good health. Each CDR3 is given with its conserved first and last residue.

V gene | CDR3 protein
TRBV29-1 | CSVARDPNNYGYTF
TRBV18 | CASSPEMNTEAFF
TRBV18 | CASSLTRDRGPHTIYF
TRBV6-6 | CASSSGQTYSNQPQHF
TRBV7-9 | CASSLVTAPYF
TRBV4-3 | CASSMQDLRSGNTIYF
TRBV19 | CATDRGLNSPLHF
TRBV5-1 | CASTGQEKETQYF
TRBV6-5 | CASSTVGETQYF
TRBV5-1 | CASSFRTDNEQFF
TRBV11-2 | CASSTRTGGSYEQYF
TRBV7-9 | CASSLSLAGNTIYF
TRBV7-2 | CASSLAGRAGGMETQYF
TRBV6-5 | CASSIGPNLQETQYF
TRBV5-6 | CASSPGTGRSMNTEAFF
TRBV15 | CATQVIGGVTGELFF
TRBV5-6 | CASSLDGRDLYGYTF
TRBV29-1 | CSAAVRTNEKLFF
TRBV7-9 | CASSPTGRGERAKNIQYF
TRBV2 | CASSGADYEQYF
TRBV7-8 | CASSETTTPQYF
TRBV11-3 | CASSHRVRNTEAFF